The 25 T cell receptor beta chains below come from one sample, sequenced in a study of shared clonotypes between healthy human individuals. The table came from immunoSEQ multiplex PCR; TCRdb's copy has only in-frame clones and leaves some out. This table holds roughly 2.2 million clones, approximately 95% found once. The sequenced sample consisted of naive CD4+ T cells from PBMCs. Specified subset: CD45RA+ positively selected. All receptors come from a man aged 18 to 30 in good health. Some clones in this sample may be carry-over from other donors' samples.

This sequence joins TRBV27 and TRBJ2-7; weak D call: TRBD1 (6 bases). V shed 4 bases and J shed 2 bases, with 9 bases lying between them. CDR3 length: 13 residues. CDR1 is MNHEY, CDR2 SMNVEV, per germline (reference sequence). In DNA, the CDR3 is TGTGCCAGCAGTTATGACAGGACCTACGAGCAGTACTTC. Encoded protein: CASSYDRTYEQYF.

The chain joins TRBV10-2 to TRBJ2-2; unclear D gene. V was shortened by 6 bases and J by 4 bases, with 12 bases between the two germline ends. The CDR3 covers 14 residues. Germline CDR1 reads WSHSY; CDR2 reads SAAADI. The CDR3 DNA follows: TGCGCCAGCAGGGTGTCAGGACCCACCGGGGAGCTGTTTTTT. Its translation: CASRVSGPTGELFF.

Of note for this clone: In the same sample, other DNA sequences code for this CDR3. The CDR3 DNA follows: TGCGCCAGCAGCTTAGTTCAGGGGCACGAGCAGTACTTC. It translates to CASSLVQGHEQYF. This chain uses TRBV5-1 with TRBJ2-7, with D tentatively TRBD1 (6 bases). Germline values: CDR1 SGHRS, CDR2 YFSETQ. The CDR3 loop spans 13 amino acids. V was shortened by 2 bases and J by 5 bases, with 11 bases between the two germline ends.

Remarks on this clone: The same CDR3 also results from other DNA sequences found in this sample. CDR3 region: CASSLDRDQPQHF. The CDR3 DNA follows: TGTGCCAGCAGTCTAGACAGAGATCAGCCCCAGCATTTT. The rearrangement joins TRBV6-5 to TRBJ1-5, with a weak D call TRBD1 (5 bases). Trimming removed 5 bases from V and 5 bases from J, with 10 bases in between. Germline CDR1 is MNHEY and CDR2 is SVGAGI. The CDR3 is 13 amino acids.

V is TRBV5-4 and J is TRBJ2-3, with 14 bases that match TRBD2. CDR3 length: 18 residues. With V trimmed by 3 bases and J by 4 bases, 10 bases remained unmatched. CDR1 and CDR2 from the germline V gene are SGHNT and YYREEE (reference sequence). CDR3 loop: CASSSTSGRARSSDTQYF. CDR3 DNA sequence: TGTGCCAGCAGCTCGACTAGCGGGAGGGCCAGGTCTTCAGATACGCAGTATTTT.

The chain couples TRBV28 to TRBJ2-5; D call uncertain. Germline V gene sequence: CDR1 MDHEN, CDR2 SYDVKM. V lost 3 bases to trimming and J lost 0 bases, with 11 bases between them. The CDR3 runs to 15 residues. The CDR3 DNA is TGTGCCAGCAGTTTGAGGTTCCCGTACCAAGAGACCCAGTACTTC. Its protein is CASSLRFPYQETQYF.

Turning to this clone: Other DNA sequences within the sample encode an identical CDR3. This CDR3 is CASRLTGPSYEQYF. CDR3 sequence (DNA): TGTGCCAGTAGACTTACCGGGCCTTCCTACGAGCAGTACTTC. V and J are TRBV19 and TRBJ2-7; D is ambiguous. V lost 6 bases and J 1 base, leaving 13 bases between the germline ends. Germline-derived CDR1 and CDR2 are LNHDA and SQIVND (reference sequence). The CDR3 spans 14 residues.

The chain carries TRBV27 and TRBJ2-3; 7 bases align to TRBD2. In germline, CDR1 is MNHEY, CDR2 SMNVEV (reference sequence). Trimming cost V 5 bases and J 4 bases; bases outside gene matches: 24. The length of the CDR3 is 20 residues. The CDR3 loop reads CASSPQLLSWREMGADTQYF. CDR3 DNA sequence: TGTGCCAGCAGTCCCCAATTATTGTCGTGGCGGGAGATGGGGGCAGATACGCAGTATTTT.

This chain connects TRBV4-2 to TRBJ2-5, with 10 bases fitting TRBD2. The CDR3 sequence is 14 residues long. CDR1 and CDR2 from the germline V gene are LGHNA and YNFKEQ. V lost 4 bases, J lost 3 bases, and 2 bases stayed unmatched. The CDR3 DNA sequence: TGTGCCAGCAGCCTTAGCGGGGGGAAAGAGACCCAGTACTTC. Amino acid sequence: CASSLSGGKETQYF.

The CDR3 reads CASIRSSLVGETQYF. Here the CDR3 DNA reads TGTGCCAGCATCCGGTCATCTTTAGTAGGAGAGACCCAGTACTTC. The chain uses TRBV2 and TRBJ2-5, with no clear D. CDR1 and CDR2 from the germline V gene are SNHLY and FYNNEI. The CDR3 sequence is 15 residues long. V lost 7 bases and J lost 4, with 19 bases in between. Variable domain in full (rest from reference TRBV2 and TRBJ2-5): EPEVTQTPSHQVTQMGQEVILRCVPISNHLYFYWYRQILGQKVEFLVSFYNNEISEKSEIFDDQFSVERPDGSNFTLKIRSTKLEDSAMYFCASIRSSLVGETQYFGPGTRLLVL.

The V call is TRBV4-3, the J call TRBJ2-3; maybe TRBD2 (7 bases). Trimming removed 1 base from V and 5 bases from J, with 13 bases in between. The CDR3 is 15 residues long. CDR1 is LGHNA and CDR2 is YSLEER in the germline V gene. CDR3 sequence reads: CASSQGGGHGDTQYF. For the CDR3, the DNA is TGCGCCAGCAGCCAAGGGGGGGGGCATGGAGATACGCAGTATTTT.

The gene calls are TRBV7-8 and TRBJ1-5; TRBD1 matches 7 bases. The V and J ends lost 5 bases and 0 bases, in that order; junction bases with no gene match: 7. CDR3 length: 16 residues. The germline V gene has CDR1 SGHVS and CDR2 FQNEAQ. CDR3 coding DNA: TGTGCCAGCAGCGCGCCGGGACAGTATAGCAATCAGCCCCAGCATTTT. Its protein product is CASSAPGQYSNQPQHF.

The chain carries TRBV5-6 and TRBJ2-1, with TRBD2 matching 10 bases. Germline V gene lookup returns CDR1 SGHDT and CDR2 YYEEEE. V dropped 4 bases and J dropped 7; count of bases not matched to a gene: 8. The CDR3 loop spans 15 amino acids. CDR3 residues: CASSRPSGSKNEQFF. Written as DNA, the CDR3 is TGTGCCAGCAGCCGACCTAGCGGGAGCAAGAATGAGCAGTTCTTC.

The genes are TRBV18 and TRBJ2-7, with TRBD2 matching over 7 bases. This CDR3 contains 16 residues. The trim removed 3 bases at V and 5 bases at J, leaving 13 bases unmatched. Germline lookup yields CDR1 KGHSH and CDR2 LQKENI. The CDR3 loop reads CASSPFLSGEVHEQYF. CDR3 nucleotides: TGTGCCAGCTCACCCTTCTTAAGCGGGGAGGTCCACGAGCAGTACTTC. Based on the CDR3 plus reference TRBV18 and TRBJ2-7, the full variable domain is NAGVMQNPRHLVRRRGQEARLRCSPMKGHSHVYWYRQLPEEGLKFMVYLQKENIIDESGMPKERFSAEFPKEGPSILRIQQVVRGDSAAYFCASSPFLSGEVHEQYFGPGTRLTVT.

The chain uses TRBV28 and TRBJ1-1; TRBD1 aligns across 7 bases. Germline-derived CDR1 and CDR2 are MDHEN and SYDVKM. The CDR3 length is 15 residues. The trim removed 5 bases at V and 1 base at J, leaving 7 bases unmatched. CDR3 loop: CASSPGTVRNTEAFF. Here the CDR3 DNA reads TGTGCCAGCAGTCCGGGGACAGTCCGGAACACTGAAGCTTTCTTT. Together with reference TRBV28 and TRBJ1-1, the CDR3 gives the full variable domain: DVKVTQSSRYLVKRTGEKVFLECVQDMDHENMFWYRQDPGLGLRLIYFSYDVKMKEKGDIPEGYSVSREKKERFSLILESASTNQTSMYLCASSPGTVRNTEAFFGQGTRLTVV.

This clone occurred a few times. The V and J genes are TRBV18 and TRBJ2-2, with D possibly being TRBD2 (5 bases). Trimming stripped 3 bases from V and 3 bases from J, with 17 bases between. The CDR3 length is 17 residues. The germline V gene encodes CDR1 KGHSH and CDR2 LQKENI. This CDR3 is CASSPGMGKGDTGELFF. CDR3 coding DNA: TGTGCCAGCTCACCCGGGATGGGAAAGGGCGACACCGGGGAGCTGTTTTTT.

The sample holds one count of this clone. The chain carries TRBV7-2 and TRBJ1-2, with D possibly TRBD1 on 5 matching bases. The ends were cut back, 0 bases at V and 8 bases at J, with 16 bases in the middle. Per the germline V gene, CDR1 is SGHTA and CDR2 is FQGNSA. The CDR3 is 15 amino acids. Here the CDR3 DNA reads TGTGCCAGCAGCTTAGCGAGGAGGGGCGCCGGCGGCTACACCTTC. Protein product: CASSLARRGAGGYTF.

V and J are TRBV28 and TRBJ1-1; TRBD1 might be the D (6 bases). CDR3 size: 14 residues. Germline values: CDR1 MDHEN, CDR2 SYDVKM. Trimming cost V 6 bases and J 3 bases, with 14 bases left between them. The CDR3 reads CASSILGGYTEAFF. CDR3 nucleotides: TGTGCCAGCAGCATACTAGGGGGATACACTGAAGCTTTCTTT.

The chain employs TRBV7-2 and TRBJ1-4, with 7 bases identical to TRBD1. In germline, CDR1 is SGHTA, CDR2 FQGNSA. With V trimmed by 2 bases and J by 7 bases, 7 bases remained unmatched. The CDR3 runs 15 residues. The CDR3 protein is CASSLITGAGEKLFF. The CDR3 DNA follows: TGTGCCAGCAGCTTAATAACAGGGGCAGGTGAAAAACTGTTTTTT.

The rearrangement uses TRBV6-5 and TRBJ1-2; TRBD1 matches at 9 bases. The CDR3 runs 15 residues. J lost 7 bases, V lost 6 bases, and 12 bases had no gene match. Germline V lookup: CDR1 MNHEY, CDR2 SVGAGI. DNA of the CDR3: TGTGCCAGCAGCGAGGAGGGACAGGGATCCCTTGGCTACACCTTC. This translates into CASSEEGQGSLGYTF.

Comment on this clone: Other DNA sequences in this sample translate to the same CDR3. The chain joins TRBV9 to TRBJ2-1; weak D call: TRBD2 (5 bases). Deletions cut 1 base from V and 2 bases from J, with 10 bases between. CDR1 is SGDLS and CDR2 is YYNGEE in the germline V gene. This CDR3 contains 15 residues. CDR3 sequence (DNA): TGTGCCAGCAGCGTAAGAGAGGGTACCTACAATGAGCAGTTCTTC. Translated, it gives CASSVREGTYNEQFF. Filled out from reference TRBV9 and TRBJ2-1, the complete variable domain reads DSGVTQTPKHLITATGQRVTLRCSPRSGDLSVYWYQQSLDQGLQFLIQYYNGEERAKGNILERFSAQQFPDLHSELNLSSLELGDSALYFCASSVREGTYNEQFFGPGTRLTVL.

The CDR3, as DNA: TGTGCCAGTAGTATAATTGGCACATATAGCAATCAGCCCCAGCATTTT. Translated, it gives CASSIIGTYSNQPQHF. The rearrangement links TRBV19 to TRBJ1-5, with D uncertain. The germline V gene encodes CDR1 LNHDA and CDR2 SQIVND (reference sequence). This CDR3 region has 16 residues. V dropped 2 bases and J dropped 0 bases, with 11 bases sitting between them.

Here the CDR3 reads CSARVQAGYTF. The CDR3 DNA reads as TGCAGTGCTAGAGTGCAGGCTGGCTACACCTTC. The chain links TRBV20-1 to TRBJ1-2; no clear D gene. Germline values: CDR1 DFQATT, CDR2 SNEGSKA (reference sequence). V was clipped by 1 base and J by 7 bases, with 7 bases between them. This CDR3 is built from 11 residues.

The chain uses TRBV6-5 and TRBJ1-6; TRBD1 is a possible D gene (6 bases). This CDR3 is built from 15 residues. The germline CDR1 and CDR2 sequences are MNHEY and SVGAGI. V gave up 0 bases and J gave up 10 bases, with 13 bases separating them. The CDR3 here is CASSYSGQGYSPLHF. DNA of the CDR3: TGTGCCAGCAGTTACTCAGGGCAGGGGTACTCACCCCTCCACTTT.

The chain couples TRBV5-1 to TRBJ2-6, with D perhaps matching TRBD1 (7 bases). CDR1 and CDR2 (germline): SGHRS, YFSETQ. Trimming shortened V by 8 bases and J by 2 bases, and 14 bases separated the two germline ends. This CDR3 spans 15 amino acids. The CDR3 sequence is CASRSRGAGANVLTF. The CDR3 DNA reads TGCGCCAGTAGAAGCAGGGGGGCTGGGGCCAACGTCCTGACTTTC.